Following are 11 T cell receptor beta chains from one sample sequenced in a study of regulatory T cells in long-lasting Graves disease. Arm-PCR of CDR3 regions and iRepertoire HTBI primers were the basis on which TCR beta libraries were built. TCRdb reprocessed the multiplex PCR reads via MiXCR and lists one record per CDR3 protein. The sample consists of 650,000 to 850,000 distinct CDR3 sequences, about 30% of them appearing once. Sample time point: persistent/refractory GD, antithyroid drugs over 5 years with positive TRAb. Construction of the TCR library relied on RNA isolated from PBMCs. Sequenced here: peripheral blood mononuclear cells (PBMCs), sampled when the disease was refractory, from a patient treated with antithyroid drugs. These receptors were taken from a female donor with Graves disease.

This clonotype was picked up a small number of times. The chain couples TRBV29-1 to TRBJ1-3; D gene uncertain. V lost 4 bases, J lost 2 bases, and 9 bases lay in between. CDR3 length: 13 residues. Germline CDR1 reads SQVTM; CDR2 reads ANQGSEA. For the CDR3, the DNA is TGCAGCGTTGTGGTGGTTGCTGGAAACACCATATATTTT. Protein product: CSVVVVAGNTIYF.

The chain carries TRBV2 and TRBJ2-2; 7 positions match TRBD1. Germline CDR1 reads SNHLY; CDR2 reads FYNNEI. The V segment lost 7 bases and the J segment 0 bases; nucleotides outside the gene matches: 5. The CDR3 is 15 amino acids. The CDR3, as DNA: TGTGCCAGCATTCCGGGGACAGCGAACACCGGGGAGCTGTTTTTT. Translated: CASIPGTANTGELFF. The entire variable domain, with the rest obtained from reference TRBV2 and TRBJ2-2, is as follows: EPEVTQTPSHQVTQMGQEVILRCVPISNHLYFYWYRQILGQKVEFLVSFYNNEISEKSEIFDDQFSVERPDGSNFTLKIRSTKLEDSAMYFCASIPGTANTGELFFGEGSRLTVL.

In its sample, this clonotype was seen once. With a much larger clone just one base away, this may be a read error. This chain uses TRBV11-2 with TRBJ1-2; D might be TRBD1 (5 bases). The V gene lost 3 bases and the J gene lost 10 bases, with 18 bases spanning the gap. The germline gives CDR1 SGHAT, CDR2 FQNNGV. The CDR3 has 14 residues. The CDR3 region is CASSFPGRLDDYTF. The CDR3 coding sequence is TGTGCCAGCAGCTTTCCAGGGCGCCTAGATGACTACACCTTC.

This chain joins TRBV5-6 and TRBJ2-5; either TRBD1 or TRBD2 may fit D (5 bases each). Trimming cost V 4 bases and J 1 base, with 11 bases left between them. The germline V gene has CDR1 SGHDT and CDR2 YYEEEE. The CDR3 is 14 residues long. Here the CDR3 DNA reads TGTGCCAGCAGCAGGGCCGGGACCCAAGAGACCCAGTACTTC. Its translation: CASSRAGTQETQYF. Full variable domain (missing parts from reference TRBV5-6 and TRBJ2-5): DAGVTQSPTHLIKTRGQQVTLRCSPKSGHDTVSWYQQALGQGPQFIFQYYEEEERQRGNFPDRFSGHQFPNYSSELNVNALLLGDSALYLCASSRAGTQETQYFGPGTRLLVL.

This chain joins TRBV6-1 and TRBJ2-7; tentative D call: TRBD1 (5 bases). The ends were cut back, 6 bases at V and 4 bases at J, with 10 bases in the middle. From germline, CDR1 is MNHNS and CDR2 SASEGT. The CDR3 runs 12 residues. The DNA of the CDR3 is TGTGCCAGCAGACAGGCCGAATACGAGCAGTACTTC. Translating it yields CASRQAEYEQYF.

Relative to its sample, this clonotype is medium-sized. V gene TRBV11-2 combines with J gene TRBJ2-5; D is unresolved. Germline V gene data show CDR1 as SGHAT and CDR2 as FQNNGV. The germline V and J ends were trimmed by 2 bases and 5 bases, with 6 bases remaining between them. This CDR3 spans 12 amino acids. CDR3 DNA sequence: TGTGCCAGCAGCTTAACCGGCGAGACCCAGTACTTC. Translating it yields CASSLTGETQYF.

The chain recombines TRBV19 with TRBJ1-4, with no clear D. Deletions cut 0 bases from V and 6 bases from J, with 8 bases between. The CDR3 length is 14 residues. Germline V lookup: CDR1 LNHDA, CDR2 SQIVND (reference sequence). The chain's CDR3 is CASSIDLADEKLFF. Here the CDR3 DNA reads TGTGCCAGTAGTATAGATCTGGCAGATGAAAAACTGTTTTTT.

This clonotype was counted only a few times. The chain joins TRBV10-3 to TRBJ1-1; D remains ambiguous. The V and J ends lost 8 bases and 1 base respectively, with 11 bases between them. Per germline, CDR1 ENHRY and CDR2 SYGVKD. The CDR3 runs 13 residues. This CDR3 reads CAIQDMGNTEAFF. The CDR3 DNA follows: TGTGCCATCCAAGACATGGGGAACACTGAAGCTTTCTTT.

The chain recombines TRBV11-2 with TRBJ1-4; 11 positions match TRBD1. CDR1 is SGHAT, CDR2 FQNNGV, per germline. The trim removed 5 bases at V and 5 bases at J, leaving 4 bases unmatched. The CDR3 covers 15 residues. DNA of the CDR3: TGTGCCAGCAGCCCTGGGACAGGGGGGAATGAAAAACTGTTTTTT. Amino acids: CASSPGTGGNEKLFF.

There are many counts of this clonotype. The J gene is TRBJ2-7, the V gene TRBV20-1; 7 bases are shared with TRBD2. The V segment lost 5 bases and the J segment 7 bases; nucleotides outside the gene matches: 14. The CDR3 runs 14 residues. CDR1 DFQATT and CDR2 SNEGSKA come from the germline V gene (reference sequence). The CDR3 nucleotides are TGCAGTGCTCCTAGTGGGGCGGGAGTAGGGGAGCAGTACTTC. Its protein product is CSAPSGAGVGEQYF.

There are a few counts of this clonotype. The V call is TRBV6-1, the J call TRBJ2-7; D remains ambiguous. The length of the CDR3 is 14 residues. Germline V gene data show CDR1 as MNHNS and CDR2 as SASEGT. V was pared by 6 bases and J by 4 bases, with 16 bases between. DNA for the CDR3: TGTGCCAGCAGGGACCCGAAGGGAAGGTACGAGCAGTACTTC. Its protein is CASRDPKGRYEQYF.